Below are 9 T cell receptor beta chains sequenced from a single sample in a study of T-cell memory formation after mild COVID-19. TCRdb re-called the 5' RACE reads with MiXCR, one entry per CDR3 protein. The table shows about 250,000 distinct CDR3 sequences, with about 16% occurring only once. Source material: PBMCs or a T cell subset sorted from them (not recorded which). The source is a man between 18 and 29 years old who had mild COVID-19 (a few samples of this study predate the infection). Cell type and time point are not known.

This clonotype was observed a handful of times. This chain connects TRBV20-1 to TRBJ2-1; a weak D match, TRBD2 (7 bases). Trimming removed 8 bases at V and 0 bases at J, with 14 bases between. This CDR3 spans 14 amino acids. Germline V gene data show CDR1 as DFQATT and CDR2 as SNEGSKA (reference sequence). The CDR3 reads CSSGGPLSYNEQFF. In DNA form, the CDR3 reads TGCAGTTCCGGGGGGCCTCTCTCCTACAATGAGCAGTTCTTC.

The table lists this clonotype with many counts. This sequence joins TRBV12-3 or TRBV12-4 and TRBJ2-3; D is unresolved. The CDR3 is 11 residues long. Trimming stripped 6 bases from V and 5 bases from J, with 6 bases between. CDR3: CASSSIDTQYF. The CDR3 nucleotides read TGTGCCAGCAGCTCGATAGATACGCAGTATTTT.

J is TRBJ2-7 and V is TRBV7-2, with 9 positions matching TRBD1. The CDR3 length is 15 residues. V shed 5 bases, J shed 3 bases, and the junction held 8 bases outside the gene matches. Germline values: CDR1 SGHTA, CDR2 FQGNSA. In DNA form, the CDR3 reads TGTGCCAGCAGCCCCTCGGGACAGGGATTCTACGAGCAGTACTTC. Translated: CASSPSGQGFYEQYF.

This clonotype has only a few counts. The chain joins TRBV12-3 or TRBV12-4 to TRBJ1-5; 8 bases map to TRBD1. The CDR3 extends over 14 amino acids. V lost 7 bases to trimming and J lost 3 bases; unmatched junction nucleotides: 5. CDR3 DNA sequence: TGTGCCAGCAATCGACAGGGGCCCAATCAGCCCCAGCATTTT. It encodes CASNRQGPNQPQHF.

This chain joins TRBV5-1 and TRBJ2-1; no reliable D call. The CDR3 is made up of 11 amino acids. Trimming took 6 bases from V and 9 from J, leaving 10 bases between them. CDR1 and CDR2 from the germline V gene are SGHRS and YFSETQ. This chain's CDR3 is CASTDSGEQFF. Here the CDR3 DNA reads TGCGCCAGCACCGATTCTGGTGAGCAGTTCTTC.

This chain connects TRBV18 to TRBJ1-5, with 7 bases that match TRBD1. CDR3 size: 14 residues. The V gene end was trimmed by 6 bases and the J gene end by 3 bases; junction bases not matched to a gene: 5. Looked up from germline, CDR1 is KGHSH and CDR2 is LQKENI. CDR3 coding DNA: TGTGCCAGCTCGCTGACAGGGCCCAATCAGCCCCAGCATTTT. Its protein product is CASSLTGPNQPQHF.

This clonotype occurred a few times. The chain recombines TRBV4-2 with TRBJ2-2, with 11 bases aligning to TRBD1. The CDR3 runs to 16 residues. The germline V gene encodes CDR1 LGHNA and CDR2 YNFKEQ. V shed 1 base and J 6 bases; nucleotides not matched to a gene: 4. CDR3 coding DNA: TGTGCCAGCAGCCAAGGGGGGACAGGGGGTTCCGGGGAGCTGTTTTTT. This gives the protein CASSQGGTGGSGELFF.

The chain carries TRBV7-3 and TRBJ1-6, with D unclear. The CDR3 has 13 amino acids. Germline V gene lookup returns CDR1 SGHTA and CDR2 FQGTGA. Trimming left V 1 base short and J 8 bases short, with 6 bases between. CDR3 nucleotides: TGTGCCAGCAGCTTAAATTTGGATTCACCCCTCCACTTT. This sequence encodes CASSLNLDSPLHF.

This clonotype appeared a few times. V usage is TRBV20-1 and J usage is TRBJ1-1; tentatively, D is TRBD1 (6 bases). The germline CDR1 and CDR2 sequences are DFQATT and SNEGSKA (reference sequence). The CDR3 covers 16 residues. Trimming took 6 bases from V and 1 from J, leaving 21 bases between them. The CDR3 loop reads CSASDRLPGGNTEAFF. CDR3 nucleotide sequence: TGCAGTGCCTCCGACAGGCTTCCCGGGGGGAACACTGAAGCTTTCTTT.